One sample yielded the 2 T cell receptor beta chains listed below, sequenced in a study of cytomegalovirus exposure and HLA in healthy donors. This PCR relied on a set of 60 Vbeta primers and 13 Jbeta primers. Only in-frame clones appear in the TCRdb table, and some are missing; sequencing was by immunoSEQ multiplex PCR. Of some 50,000 clones in the sample, about 71% were seen once. Sequencing was done on a sample of PBMCs. The receptors derive from a woman aged 50 to 60 in good health and CMV-seropositive.

The chain recombines TRBV5-4 with TRBJ2-3; 11 nucleotides align to TRBD2. J lost 3 bases, V lost 0 bases, and 3 bases had no gene match. The germline CDR1 and CDR2 sequences are SGHNT and YYREEE (reference sequence). The CDR3 totals 16 residues. CDR3 in amino acids: CASSLAGTSGTDTQYF. CDR3 DNA sequence: TGTGCCAGCAGCTTGGCTGGGACTAGCGGAACAGATACGCAGTATTTT.

The V call is TRBV6-1, the J call TRBJ1-5; TRBD1 matches 9 bases. Per germline, CDR1 MNHNS and CDR2 SASEGT. CDR3 length: 16 amino acids. After removal of 2 bases from V and 5 bases from J, the junction contained 7 bases not matched to a gene. The chain's CDR3 is CASSETTGGFYQPQHF. The CDR3 coding sequence is TGTGCCAGCAGTGAAACGACAGGGGGTTTTTATCAGCCCCAGCATTTT.